Below are 9 T cell receptor beta chains sequenced from a single sample in a study of cytomegalovirus exposure and HLA in healthy donors. The primer mix had 60 Vbeta and 13 Jbeta primers. This table comes from immunoSEQ multiplex PCR, and its TCRdb copy is limited to in-frame clones, with some not included. The data show roughly 78,000 clones, about two thirds seen once. Sequenced material: PBMCs. The source of these receptors is a young man in good health and CMV-seropositive.

The V call is TRBV4-3, the J call TRBJ2-3; 10 positions match TRBD2. V trimming: 10 bases; J trimming: 0 bases; junction bases outside the gene matches: 7. The CDR3 extends over 15 amino acids. Germline CDR1 reads LGHNA; CDR2 reads YSLEER. CDR3 sequence reads: CATSTSGTSTDTQYF. DNA of the CDR3: TGCGCCACCTCTACTAGCGGGACTAGCACAGATACGCAGTATTTT.

The V call is TRBV7-3, the J call TRBJ2-3; D might be TRBD1 (6 bases). This CDR3 region has 14 residues. V was trimmed by 3 bases and J by 5 bases, leaving 12 bases between them. Germline lookup yields CDR1 SGHTA and CDR2 FQGTGA. CDR3 region: CASSFSGAGDTQYF. The CDR3 coding sequence is TGTGCCAGCAGCTTTTCAGGGGCAGGAGATACGCAGTATTTT.

V usage is TRBV29-1 and J usage is TRBJ2-7; 8 nucleotides agree with TRBD2. The V and J ends lost 2 bases and 0 bases, in that order; junction bases with no gene match: 3. Germline V gene sequence: CDR1 SQVTM, CDR2 ANQGSEA. The CDR3 consists of 14 residues. CDR3 DNA sequence: TGCAGCGTTGAAACTAGCGGATCCTCCTACGAGCAGTACTTC. This gives the protein CSVETSGSSYEQYF.

The chain joins TRBV19 to TRBJ1-1; 10 bases match TRBD1. V was pared by 3 bases and J by 9 bases, with 7 bases of the junction left unmatched. Per germline, CDR1 LNHDA and CDR2 SQIVND (reference sequence). This CDR3 region has 14 residues. Here the CDR3 reads CASSIGTGEAKAFF. The CDR3, as DNA: TGTGCCAGTAGTATTGGGACAGGGGAGGCTAAAGCTTTCTTT.

V and J are TRBV2 and TRBJ2-6, with D perhaps matching TRBD2 (7 bases). The ends were cut back, 7 bases at V and 4 bases at J, with 14 bases in the middle. The CDR3 runs to 15 residues. From germline, CDR1 is SNHLY and CDR2 FYNNEI. CDR3 sequence (DNA): TGTGCCAGCACCAAGGGGGGGGCCGGGGCCAACGTCCTGACTTTC. This encodes CASTKGGAGANVLTF. Looking up the rest from reference TRBV2 and TRBJ2-6 gives the full variable domain: EPEVTQTPSHQVTQMGQEVILRCVPISNHLYFYWYRQILGQKVEFLVSFYNNEISEKSEIFDDQFSVERPDGSNFTLKIRSTKLEDSAMYFCASTKGGAGANVLTFGAGSRLTVL.

The chain has TRBV10-3 and TRBJ1-2, with no clear D. Germline CDR1 ENHRY, CDR2 SYGVKD. The CDR3 is made up of 13 amino acids. The ends were cut back, 2 bases at V and 3 bases at J, with 7 bases in the middle. The CDR3 DNA reads TGTGCCATCAGTGAGGTTTCGGACTATGGCTACACCTTC. Encoded protein: CAISEVSDYGYTF.

The chain carries TRBV5-1 and TRBJ1-2; TRBD1 aligns across 8 bases. The CDR3 loop spans 15 amino acids. The trim removed 0 bases at V and 4 bases at J, leaving 5 bases unmatched. The germline V gene has CDR1 SGHRS and CDR2 YFSETQ. The CDR3 DNA is TGCGCCAGCAGCTTGGATCAGGGGGCTCGCTATGGCTACACCTTC. Its protein is CASSLDQGARYGYTF.

The rearrangement uses TRBV6-1 and TRBJ1-5; D gene unclear. Deletions cut 1 base from V and 6 bases from J, with 7 bases between. The germline V gene encodes CDR1 MNHNS and CDR2 SASEGT. CDR3 length: 13 amino acids. CDR3 protein: CASSEVTGQPQHF. The CDR3 DNA is TGTGCCAGCAGTGAAGTAACGGGTCAGCCCCAGCATTTT.

This clone has just a few counts. The genes are TRBV4-2 and TRBJ2-7; tentatively, D is TRBD2 (6 bases). The germline V and J ends were trimmed by 1 base and 5 bases, with 12 bases remaining between them. Germline loops: CDR1 LGHNA, CDR2 YNFKEQ. CDR3 length: 14 residues. CDR3 region: CASSQAGVVDEQYF. CDR3 nucleotides: TGTGCCAGCAGCCAAGCGGGGGTGGTAGACGAGCAGTACTTC.